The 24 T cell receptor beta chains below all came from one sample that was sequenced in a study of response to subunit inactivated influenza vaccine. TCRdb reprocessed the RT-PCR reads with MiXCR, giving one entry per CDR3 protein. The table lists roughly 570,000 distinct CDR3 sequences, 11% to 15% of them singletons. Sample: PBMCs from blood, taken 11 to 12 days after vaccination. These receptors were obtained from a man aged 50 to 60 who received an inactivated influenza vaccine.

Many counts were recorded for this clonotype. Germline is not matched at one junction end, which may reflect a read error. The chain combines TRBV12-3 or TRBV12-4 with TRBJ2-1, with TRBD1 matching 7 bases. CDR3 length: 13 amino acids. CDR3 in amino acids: CASSLGTVNEQFF. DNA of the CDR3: TGCGCCAGCAGCTTGGGGACAGTCAATGAGCAGTTCTTC.

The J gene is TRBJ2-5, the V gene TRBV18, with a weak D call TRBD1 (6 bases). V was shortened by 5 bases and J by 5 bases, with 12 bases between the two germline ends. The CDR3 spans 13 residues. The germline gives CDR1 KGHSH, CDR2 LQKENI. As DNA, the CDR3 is TGTGCCAGCTCAGCCAGGGGCGAGGAGACCCAGTACTTC. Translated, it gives CASSARGEETQYF.

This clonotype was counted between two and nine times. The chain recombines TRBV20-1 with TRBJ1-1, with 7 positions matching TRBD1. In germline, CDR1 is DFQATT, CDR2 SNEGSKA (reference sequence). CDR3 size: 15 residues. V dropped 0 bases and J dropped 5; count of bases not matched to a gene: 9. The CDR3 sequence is CSARDPRQGGTEAFF. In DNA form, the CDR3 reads TGCAGTGCTAGAGATCCCCGACAGGGTGGTACTGAAGCTTTCTTT.

CDR3 residues: CASRVAGELFF. CDR3 in DNA: TGTGCCAGCAGGGTCGCCGGGGAGCTGTTTTTT. V usage is TRBV12-3 or TRBV12-4 and J usage is TRBJ2-2, with D hard to call. Trimming left V 6 bases short and J 6 bases short, with 5 bases between. The CDR3 runs 11 residues.

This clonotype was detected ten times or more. CDR3 DNA sequence: TGTGCCAGCAGAAGAGGGGTTTCTTCACCCCTCCACTTT. Translated, it gives CASRRGVSSPLHF. The rearrangement uses TRBV6-5 and TRBJ1-6, with D possibly matching TRBD1 (5 bases). The CDR3 runs to 13 residues. CDR1 is MNHEY, CDR2 SVGAGI, per germline. V was cut by 6 bases and J by 9 bases, with 12 bases left in between.

The DNA for the CDR3 is TGCAGTGCTAAAACCTCTCCCGGGACTAGCGGGAGAACTGAGCAGTACTTC. Residues: CSAKTSPGTSGRTEQYF. The V call is TRBV20-1, the J call TRBJ2-7; TRBD2 matches at 14 bases. The CDR3 runs to 17 residues. The germline CDR1 and CDR2 sequences are DFQATT and SNEGSKA (reference sequence). V shed 4 bases, J shed 7 bases, and the junction held 15 bases outside the gene matches.

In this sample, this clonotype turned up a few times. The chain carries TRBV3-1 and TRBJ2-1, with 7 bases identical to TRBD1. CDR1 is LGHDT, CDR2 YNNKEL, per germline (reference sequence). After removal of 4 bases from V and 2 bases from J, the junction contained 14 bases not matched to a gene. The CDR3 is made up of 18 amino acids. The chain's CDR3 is CASSPKSPTGKAYNEQFF. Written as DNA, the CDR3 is TGTGCCAGCAGCCCCAAAAGCCCGACAGGGAAGGCCTACAATGAGCAGTTCTTC.

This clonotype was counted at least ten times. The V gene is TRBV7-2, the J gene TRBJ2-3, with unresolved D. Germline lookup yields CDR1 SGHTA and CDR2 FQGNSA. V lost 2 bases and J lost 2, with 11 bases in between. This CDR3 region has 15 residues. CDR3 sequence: CASSLSMSITDTQYF. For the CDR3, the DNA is TGTGCCAGCAGCTTATCCATGAGTATCACAGATACGCAGTATTTT.

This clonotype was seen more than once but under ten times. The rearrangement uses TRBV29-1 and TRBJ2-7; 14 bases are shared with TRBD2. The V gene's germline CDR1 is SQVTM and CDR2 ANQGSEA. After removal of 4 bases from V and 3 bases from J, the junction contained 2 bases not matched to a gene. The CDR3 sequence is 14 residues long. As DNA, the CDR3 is TGCAGCGTTGCGGGACTAGCGGGAGTCTACGAGCAGTACTTC. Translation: CSVAGLAGVYEQYF.

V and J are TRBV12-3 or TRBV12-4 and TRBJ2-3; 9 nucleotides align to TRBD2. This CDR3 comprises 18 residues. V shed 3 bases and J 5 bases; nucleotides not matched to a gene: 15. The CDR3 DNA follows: TGTGCCAGCAGTTTTCGGTTTAGATCTAGCGGGGTAGGAGATACGCAGTATTTT. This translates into CASSFRFRSSGVGDTQYF.

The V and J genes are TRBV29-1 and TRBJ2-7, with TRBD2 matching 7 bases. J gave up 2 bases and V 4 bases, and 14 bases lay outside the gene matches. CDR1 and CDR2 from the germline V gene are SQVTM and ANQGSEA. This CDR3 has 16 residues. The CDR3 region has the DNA TGCAGCGTTGGGGCGGGTGTAGCGGGTGGGGCCTACGAGCAGTACTTC. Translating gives CSVGAGVAGGAYEQYF.

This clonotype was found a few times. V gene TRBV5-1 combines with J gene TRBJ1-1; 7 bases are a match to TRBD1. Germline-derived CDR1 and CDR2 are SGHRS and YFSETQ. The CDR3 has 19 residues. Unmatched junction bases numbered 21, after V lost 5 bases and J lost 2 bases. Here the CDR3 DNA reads TGCGCCAGCAGATCCCGGGTAGGACAGGCTTTAAGAACCAACACTGAAGCTTTCTTT. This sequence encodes CASRSRVGQALRTNTEAFF.

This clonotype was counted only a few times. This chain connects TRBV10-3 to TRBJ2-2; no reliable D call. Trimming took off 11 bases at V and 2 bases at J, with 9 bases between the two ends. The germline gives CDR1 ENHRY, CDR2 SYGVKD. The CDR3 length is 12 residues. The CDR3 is CASNFNTGELFF. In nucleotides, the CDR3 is TGTGCCTCGAATTTTAACACCGGGGAGCTGTTTTTT.

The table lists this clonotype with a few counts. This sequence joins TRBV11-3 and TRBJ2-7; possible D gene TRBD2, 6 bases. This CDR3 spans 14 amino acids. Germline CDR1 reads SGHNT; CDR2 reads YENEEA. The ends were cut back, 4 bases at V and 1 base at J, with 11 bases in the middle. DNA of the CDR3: TGTGCCAGCAGCTCGGCGGAGGGATCCTACGAGCAGTACTTC. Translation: CASSSAEGSYEQYF. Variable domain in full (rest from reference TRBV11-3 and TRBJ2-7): EAGVVQSPRYKIIEKKQPVAFWCNPISGHNTLYWYLQNLGQGPELLIRYENEEAVDDSQLPKDRFSAERLKGVDSTLKIQPAELGDSAVYLCASSSAEGSYEQYFGPGTRLTVT.

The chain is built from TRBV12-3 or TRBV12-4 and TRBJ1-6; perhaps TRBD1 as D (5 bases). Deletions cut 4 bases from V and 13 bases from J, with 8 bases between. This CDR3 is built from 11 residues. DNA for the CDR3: TGTGCCAGCAGTTCTAAGGGGCCCCTCCACTTT. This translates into CASSSKGPLHF.

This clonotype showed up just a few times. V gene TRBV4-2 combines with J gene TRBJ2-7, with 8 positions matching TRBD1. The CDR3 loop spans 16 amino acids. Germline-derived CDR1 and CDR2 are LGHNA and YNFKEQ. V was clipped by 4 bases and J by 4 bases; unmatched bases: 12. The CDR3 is CASSRFLGQGSYEQYF. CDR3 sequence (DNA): TGTGCCAGCAGCCGATTTCTCGGACAGGGTTCGTACGAGCAGTACTTC.

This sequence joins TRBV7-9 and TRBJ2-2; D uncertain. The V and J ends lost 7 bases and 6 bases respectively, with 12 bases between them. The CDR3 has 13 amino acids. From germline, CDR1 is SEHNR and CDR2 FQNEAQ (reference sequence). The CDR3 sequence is CASNGFLAGELFF. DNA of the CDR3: TGTGCCAGCAACGGCTTTTTGGCCGGGGAGCTGTTTTTT.

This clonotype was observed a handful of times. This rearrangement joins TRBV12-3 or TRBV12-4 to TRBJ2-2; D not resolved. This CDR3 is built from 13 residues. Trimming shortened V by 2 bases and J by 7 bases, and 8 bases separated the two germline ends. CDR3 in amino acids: CASSLWVDGELFF. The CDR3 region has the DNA TGTGCCAGCAGTTTATGGGTTGACGGGGAGCTGTTTTTT.

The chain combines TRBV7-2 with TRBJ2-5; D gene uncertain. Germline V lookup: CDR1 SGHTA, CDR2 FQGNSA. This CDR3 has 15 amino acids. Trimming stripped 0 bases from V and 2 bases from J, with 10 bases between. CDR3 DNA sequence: TGTGCCAGCAGCTTAGCGCCGGCTAGACAAGAGACCCAGTACTTC. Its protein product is CASSLAPARQETQYF. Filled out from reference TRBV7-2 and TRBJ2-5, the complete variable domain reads GAGVSQSPSNKVTEKGKDVELRCDPISGHTALYWYRQSLGQGLEFLIYFQGNSAPDKSGLPSDRFSAERTGGSVSTLTIQRTQQEDSAVYLCASSLAPARQETQYFGPGTRLLVL.

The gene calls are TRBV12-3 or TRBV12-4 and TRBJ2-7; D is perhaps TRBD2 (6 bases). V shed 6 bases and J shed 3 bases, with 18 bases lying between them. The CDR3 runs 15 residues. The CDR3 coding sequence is TGTGCCAGCAGCACAAGTCGGGGGACCAACTACGAGCAGTACTTC. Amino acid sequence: CASSTSRGTNYEQYF.

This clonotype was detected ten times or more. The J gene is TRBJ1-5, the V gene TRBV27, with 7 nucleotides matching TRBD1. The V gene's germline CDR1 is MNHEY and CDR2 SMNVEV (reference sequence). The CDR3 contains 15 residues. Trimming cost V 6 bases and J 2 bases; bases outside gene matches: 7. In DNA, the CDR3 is TGTGCCAGCAGAGCAGGGGGAATGGGCAATCAGCCCCAGCATTTT. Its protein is CASRAGGMGNQPQHF.

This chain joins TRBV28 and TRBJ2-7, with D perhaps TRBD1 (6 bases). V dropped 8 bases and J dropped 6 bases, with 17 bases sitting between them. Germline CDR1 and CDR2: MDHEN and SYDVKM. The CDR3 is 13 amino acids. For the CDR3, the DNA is TGTGCCAGCGGCAAGCAACAGGGCTTCGAGCAGTACTTC. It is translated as CASGKQQGFEQYF. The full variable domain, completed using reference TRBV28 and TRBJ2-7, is DVKVTQSSRYLVKRTGEKVFLECVQDMDHENMFWYRQDPGLGLRLIYFSYDVKMKEKGDIPEGYSVSREKKERFSLILESASTNQTSMYLCASGKQQGFEQYFGPGTRLTVT.

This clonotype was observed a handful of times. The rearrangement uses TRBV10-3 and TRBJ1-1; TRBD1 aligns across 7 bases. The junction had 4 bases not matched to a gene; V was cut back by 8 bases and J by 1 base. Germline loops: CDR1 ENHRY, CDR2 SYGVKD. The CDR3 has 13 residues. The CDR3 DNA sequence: TGTGCCATCGCAGGGGGACCGAACACTGAAGCTTTCTTT. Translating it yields CAIAGGPNTEAFF.

CDR3 DNA sequence: TGCGCCAGCAGCTTGTCGGTACTAGCGGGAGGTAATGAGCAGTTCTTC. Translation: CASSLSVLAGGNEQFF. This chain uses TRBV5-1 with TRBJ2-1; TRBD2 aligns across 12 bases. This CDR3 has 16 amino acids. Trimming cost V 1 base and J 7 bases; bases outside gene matches: 6. CDR1 and CDR2 from the germline V gene are SGHRS and YFSETQ.